These 28 T cell receptor beta chains originate from one sample sequenced in a study of identical twins. Using its own MiXCR run on the 5' RACE reads, TCRdb lists one record per CDR3 protein. The sample includes fewer than 450,000 distinct CDR3 sequences, 7% to 9.5% of them seen just once. The sequenced sample consisted of naive T cells sorted from blood. The receptors derive from a woman aged 50 to 65 in good health.

This clonotype was counted ten times or more. The rearrangement joins TRBV11-2 to TRBJ2-2; D is possibly TRBD2 (5 bases). CDR1 is SGHAT and CDR2 is FQNNGV in the germline V gene. Trimming removed 3 bases at V and 7 bases at J, with 15 bases between. The CDR3 is 15 amino acids. Written as DNA, the CDR3 is TGTGCCAGCAGCTTCTCGCCTGTGAGGGTCGGGGAGCTGTTTTTT. Translation: CASSFSPVRVGELFF.

V gene TRBV4-1 combines with J gene TRBJ2-1, with 8 bases matching TRBD2. Losses at the gene ends were 4 bases for V and 8 bases for J; bases not matched to a gene: 16. CDR3 length: 17 residues. Looked up from germline, CDR1 is MGHRA and CDR2 is YSYEKL. CDR3 amino acids: CASSPGGTRGFAYEQFF. The CDR3 region has the DNA TGCGCCAGCAGCCCGGGGGGGACTAGAGGGTTCGCCTATGAGCAGTTCTTC.

This clonotype was observed a handful of times. The chain carries TRBV7-2 and TRBJ2-7; no clear D. CDR3 size: 13 residues. CDR1 and CDR2 (germline): SGHTA, FQGNSA. Trimming removed 5 bases at V and 0 bases at J, with 8 bases between. CDR3 protein: CASSHPSSYEQYV. CDR3 DNA sequence: TGTGCCAGCAGCCATCCCAGCTCCTACGAGCAGTACGTC.

This chain links TRBV27 with TRBJ2-6; D unresolved. V lost 1 base to trimming and J lost 0 bases, with 4 bases between them. The CDR3 sequence is 15 residues long. CDR1 is MNHEY and CDR2 is SMNVEV in the germline V gene (reference sequence). The CDR3 region has the DNA TGTGCCAGCAGTTTATTTTTCTCTGGGGCCAACGTCCTGACTTTC. It encodes CASSLFFSGANVLTF.

This clonotype has ten or more counts. The chain uses TRBV12-3 or TRBV12-4 and TRBJ2-1, with D hard to call. V was trimmed by 3 bases and J by 1 base, leaving 10 bases between them. This CDR3 has 15 residues. DNA of the CDR3: TGTGCCAGCAGTTTCTTTTTAGGGTCCTACAATGAGCAGTTCTTC. Translation gives CASSFFLGSYNEQFF.

The V and J genes are TRBV14 and TRBJ1-1, with D possibly being TRBD1 (6 bases). V lost 3 bases to trimming and J lost 2 bases, with 13 bases between them. CDR1 is SGHDN and CDR2 is FVKESK in the germline V gene. The CDR3 totals 15 residues. The CDR3 DNA sequence: TGTGCCAGCAGCCATTTCGGGACATCTAACACTGAAGCTTTCTTT. It encodes CASSHFGTSNTEAFF.

This clonotype was seen a few times. V gene TRBV14 combines with J gene TRBJ2-3, with 7 bases identical to TRBD1. With 3 bases clipped from V and 6 bases from J, the junction kept 0 bases outside the gene matches. This CDR3 is built from 12 residues. Germline-derived CDR1 and CDR2 are SGHDN and FVKESK. CDR3 bases: TGTGCCAGCAGCCAGGGACAGGATACGCAGTATTTT. Protein: CASSQGQDTQYF. Combining the CDR3 with reference TRBV14 and TRBJ2-3 gives the whole variable domain EAGVTQFPSHSVIEKGQTVTLRCDPISGHDNLYWYRRVMGKEIKFLLHFVKESKQDESGMPNNRFLAERTGGTYSTLKVQPAELEDSGVYFCASSQGQDTQYFGPGTRLTVL.

This clonotype appeared many times. CDR3 bases: TGTGCCACCAGTGATTTCCCTAGAATCGGGGAGCTGTTTTTT. Translating it yields CATSDFPRIGELFF. V and J are TRBV24-1 and TRBJ2-2; D call uncertain. The ends were cut back, 1 base at V and 7 bases at J, with 9 bases in the middle. CDR3 length equals 14 residues. Germline V gene sequence: CDR1 KGHDR, CDR2 SFDVKD.

This clonotype was detected only a few times. CDR3 region: CASSLEGVSGNTIYF. DNA of the CDR3: TGCGCCAGCAGCTTGGAGGGGGTATCTGGAAACACCATATATTTT. The chain has TRBV5-1 and TRBJ1-3, with D tentatively TRBD1 (6 bases). The germline gives CDR1 SGHRS, CDR2 YFSETQ. Trimming pared 0 bases from V and 1 base from J, leaving 8 bases between. The CDR3 sequence is 15 residues long.

The chain couples TRBV5-1 to TRBJ1-2; D remains unclear. The CDR3 has 15 residues. V was trimmed by 3 bases and J by 2 bases, leaving 14 bases between them. Germline assignment: CDR1 SGHRS and CDR2 YFSETQ. The CDR3 region is CASSWSAQANYGYTF. The DNA of the CDR3 is TGCGCCAGCAGCTGGTCGGCCCAGGCGAACTATGGCTACACCTTC.

The V gene is TRBV7-2, the J gene TRBJ2-7; 7 bases map to TRBD2. Germline CDR1 is SGHTA and CDR2 is FQGNSA. The CDR3 runs 15 residues. Unmatched junction bases numbered 10, after V lost 5 bases and J lost 3 bases. CDR3 amino acids: CASSPQAGVSYEQYF. In nucleotides, the CDR3 is TGTGCCAGCAGCCCCCAGGCGGGAGTTAGCTACGAGCAGTACTTC.

This clonotype was seen more than once but under ten times. The rearrangement uses TRBV12-3 or TRBV12-4 and TRBJ1-2; no firm D call. The CDR3 totals 15 residues. V gave up 1 base and J gave up 4 bases, with 13 bases separating them. The CDR3 sequence is CASSLGVKAVYGYTF. The CDR3 nucleotides read TGTGCCAGCAGTTTAGGCGTAAAGGCAGTCTATGGCTACACCTTC.

The gene calls are TRBV12-3 or TRBV12-4 and TRBJ2-1; the D is unclear. The CDR3 is made up of 13 amino acids. V dropped 0 bases and J dropped 10 bases, with 10 bases sitting between them. DNA for the CDR3: TGTGCCAGCAGTTTAGCGAATGTGATCGAGCAGTTCTTC. This gives the protein CASSLANVIEQFF.

V is TRBV19 and J is TRBJ1-1; D not certain. This CDR3 is 13 amino acids long. Trimming removed 3 bases at V and 2 bases at J, with 7 bases between. The V gene's germline CDR1 is LNHDA and CDR2 SQIVND (reference sequence). In DNA form, the CDR3 reads TGTGCCAGTAGTATTGAGGCTAACACTGAAGCTTTCTTT. Encoded protein: CASSIEANTEAFF. Supplemented by reference TRBV19 and TRBJ1-1, the full variable domain reads DGGITQSPKYLFRKEGQNVTLSCEQNLNHDAMYWYRQDPGQGLRLIYYSQIVNDFQKGDIAEGYSVSREKKESFPLTVTSAQKNPTAFYLCASSIEANTEAFFGQGTRLTVV.

The CDR3 spells CASSQFLGGAGTQYF. In nucleotides, the CDR3 is TGTGCCAGCAGCCAATTCCTTGGGGGAGCTGGGACCCAGTACTTC. The chain uses TRBV4-2 and TRBJ2-5; perhaps D is TRBD1 or TRBD2 (5 bases each). This CDR3 region has 15 residues. Trimming pared 2 bases from V and 7 bases from J, leaving 17 bases between. Per germline, CDR1 LGHNA and CDR2 YNFKEQ.

This clonotype appeared a few times. This chain links TRBV29-1 with TRBJ1-1, with D perhaps TRBD1 (5 bases). CDR3 length: 14 residues. V was pared by 6 bases and J by 1 base, with 15 bases between. The germline V gene encodes CDR1 SQVTM and CDR2 ANQGSEA. This CDR3 is CSVVSWGGNTEAFF. The CDR3 DNA reads as TGCAGCGTAGTCTCCTGGGGGGGGAACACTGAAGCTTTCTTT.

This clonotype appeared a few times. V is TRBV12-3 or TRBV12-4 and J is TRBJ2-5, with TRBD1 identical over 12 bases. Losses at the gene ends were 8 bases for V and 5 bases for J; bases not matched to a gene: 9. CDR3 size: 15 residues. CDR3 loop: CASHLGQGARETQYF. Here the CDR3 DNA reads TGTGCCAGCCATTTGGGACAGGGGGCGCGGGAGACCCAGTACTTC.

V and J are TRBV3-1 and TRBJ2-1; 9 positions agree with TRBD2. V dropped 1 base and J dropped 8; count of bases not matched to a gene: 6. From germline, CDR1 is LGHDT and CDR2 YNNKEL (reference sequence). CDR3 length: 15 amino acids. For the CDR3, the DNA is TGTGCCAGCAGCCAAGCGGGACTAGCTAGTTATGAGCAGTTCTTC. Protein product: CASSQAGLASYEQFF.

CDR3 sequence (DNA): TGTGCCAGCAGTGTCAAACCACCGGGACAGGTTAAGTACACCGGGGAGCTGTTTTTT. This encodes CASSVKPPGQVKYTGELFF. This sequence joins TRBV27 and TRBJ2-2; 8 bases align to TRBD1. V lost 5 bases to trimming and J lost 3 bases; unmatched junction nucleotides: 17. The CDR3 runs to 19 residues. The germline V gene encodes CDR1 MNHEY and CDR2 SMNVEV (reference sequence).

Concerning this clonotype: A junction end diverges from the germline sequence, so it may reflect a read error. V is TRBV12-5 and J is TRBJ2-5, with a tentative D call TRBD2 (5 bases). The CDR3 has 14 amino acids. Germline V gives CDR1 LGHNT, CDR2 FRNRAP. The CDR3: CASAPTGNAETQCF. CDR3 DNA sequence: TGTGCTAGTGCTCCTACCGGGAATGCGGAGACCCAGTGCTTC.

The CDR3 spells CASSRWRGGDAQETQYF. The CDR3 DNA sequence: TGTGCCAGCTCACGGTGGAGGGGAGGCGACGCCCAAGAGACCCAGTACTTC. This chain joins TRBV18 and TRBJ2-5; tentative D call: TRBD2 (6 bases). Trimming cost V 4 bases and J 1 base, with 19 bases left between them. CDR1 is KGHSH, CDR2 LQKENI, per germline. This CDR3 contains 17 residues. Based on the CDR3 plus reference TRBV18 and TRBJ2-5, the full variable domain is NAGVMQNPRHLVRRRGQEARLRCSPMKGHSHVYWYRQLPEEGLKFMVYLQKENIIDESGMPKERFSAEFPKEGPSILRIQQVVRGDSAAYFCASSRWRGGDAQETQYFGPGTRLLVL.

This clonotype showed up many times. The germline gene is not matched at one end of the junction; a read error may be the cause. The V and J genes are TRBV10-3 and TRBJ2-4; TRBD1 matches 9 bases. The CDR3 has 12 amino acids. Germline V CDR1 and CDR2: ENHRY, SYGVKD. The CDR3 DNA is TGTGCCATCAGTGATCCGGGACAGGGTCTGGATTTC. Translating it yields CAISDPGQGLDF.

V gene TRBV20-1 combines with J gene TRBJ2-3; TRBD2 aligns across 11 bases. Losses at the gene ends were 0 bases for V and 1 base for J; bases not matched to a gene: 6. There are 17 residues in the CDR3. The germline V gene has CDR1 DFQATT and CDR2 SNEGSKA (reference sequence). CDR3 loop: CSARDVSGRAGTDTQYF. The CDR3 DNA reads TGCAGTGCTAGAGACGTTAGCGGGAGGGCCGGCACAGATACGCAGTATTTT.

In its sample, this clonotype was seen a few times. The chain is built from TRBV15 and TRBJ2-1; 10 bases agree with TRBD2. This CDR3 is built from 17 residues. Germline V gene sequence: CDR1 LNHNV, CDR2 YYDKDF (reference sequence). Unmatched junction bases numbered 12, after V lost 6 bases and J lost 4 bases. The CDR3 protein is CATRGYSSGSIYNEQFF. The CDR3 region has the DNA TGTGCCACCAGAGGATACTCTAGCGGGAGTATTTACAATGAGCAGTTCTTC.

The chain links TRBV5-1 to TRBJ2-5; maybe TRBD1 (5 bases). CDR3 length: 15 amino acids. Germline V CDR1 and CDR2: SGHRS, YFSETQ. V was clipped by 1 base and J by 4 bases, with 14 bases between them. This CDR3 reads CASSLIEGAGETQYF. As DNA, the CDR3 is TGCGCCAGCAGCTTGATCGAAGGGGCCGGAGAGACCCAGTACTTC. Filled out from reference TRBV5-1 and TRBJ2-5, the complete variable domain reads KAGVTQTPRYLIKTRGQQVTLSCSPISGHRSVSWYQQTPGQGLQFLFEYFSETQRNKGNFPGRFSGRQFSNSRSEMNVSTLELGDSALYLCASSLIEGAGETQYFGPGTRLLVL.

This clonotype appeared a few times. The rearrangement links TRBV7-8 to TRBJ2-1, with TRBD2 matching over 13 bases. The germline gives CDR1 SGHVS, CDR2 FQNEAQ. The CDR3 is 15 residues long. V was clipped by 5 bases and J by 8 bases; unmatched bases: 6. CDR3 residues: CASSTGLAGVHEQFF. CDR3 in DNA: TGTGCCAGCAGCACAGGACTAGCGGGAGTGCATGAGCAGTTCTTC. The entire variable domain, with the rest obtained from reference TRBV7-8 and TRBJ2-1, is as follows: GAGVSQSPRYKVAKRGQDVALRCDPISGHVSLFWYQQALGQGPEFLTYFQNEAQLDKSGLPSDRFFAERPEGSVSTLKIQRTQQEDSAVYLCASSTGLAGVHEQFFGPGTRLTVL.

The gene calls are TRBV5-1 and TRBJ1-1, with 8 nucleotides matching TRBD1. Germline CDR1 is SGHRS and CDR2 is YFSETQ. CDR3 length: 17 residues. The ends lost 0 bases at V and 0 bases at J; junction bases unmatched: 7. The CDR3 spells CASSLEGQGGVNTEAFF. The CDR3 DNA reads TGCGCCAGCAGCTTGGAAGGACAGGGAGGGGTGAACACTGAAGCTTTCTTT.

The rearrangement links TRBV5-1 to TRBJ1-1, with D perhaps matching TRBD1 (5 bases). Germline loops: CDR1 SGHRS, CDR2 YFSETQ. The CDR3 totals 13 residues. V dropped 4 bases and J dropped 3 bases, with 10 bases sitting between them. The CDR3, as DNA: TGCGCCAGCAGCGTAGGGGTAGACACTGAAGCTTTCTTT. As protein: CASSVGVDTEAFF.